One sample yielded the 16 T cell receptor beta chains listed below, sequenced in a study of blood T cell repertoires in COVID-19. The repertoire was sequenced with immunoSEQ multiplex PCR; TCRdb's copy has only in-frame clones and lacks some. The sample gives 85,000 to 130,000 clones, 80% to 90% of which show up once; around 16% is in the top ten. Sequencing was done on a sample of peripheral blood. These receptors all come from a man aged 45-65 years with acute or convalescent COVID-19.

This chain links TRBV7-8 with TRBJ2-5; 7 bases line up with TRBD2. V was clipped by 3 bases and J by 1 base; unmatched bases: 5. The CDR3 has 15 residues. Germline loops: CDR1 SGHVS, CDR2 FQNEAQ. In DNA form, the CDR3 reads TGTGCCAGCAGCTTCGGGGGGAATCCCCAAGAGACCCAGTACTTC. It yields the protein CASSFGGNPQETQYF.

The genes are TRBV3-1 (or the pseudogene TRBV3-2) and TRBJ2-3, with 13 bases that match TRBD2. The CDR3 is made up of 16 amino acids. The J segment lost 4 bases and the V segment lost 2 bases, leaving 3 bases of the junction unmatched. From germline, CDR1 is LGHDT and CDR2 YNNKEL (reference sequence). CDR3 amino acids: CASSQNGLAGADTQYF. For the CDR3, the DNA is TGTGCCAGCAGCCAAAATGGACTAGCGGGAGCAGATACGCAGTATTTT.

As concerns this clone: Other DNA sequences in the same sample also yield this CDR3. The J gene is TRBJ2-7, the V gene TRBV5-1; D is unclear. V lost 2 bases, J lost 6 bases, and 6 bases lay in between. Germline V gives CDR1 SGHRS, CDR2 YFSETQ. The CDR3 is 11 amino acids. The CDR3 nucleotides are TGCGCCAGCAGCTTAACGGGCGAGCAGTACTTC. Translated: CASSLTGEQYF. Together with reference TRBV5-1 and TRBJ2-7, the CDR3 gives the full variable domain: KAGVTQTPRYLIKTRGQQVTLSCSPISGHRSVSWYQQTPGQGLQFLFEYFSETQRNKGNFPGRFSGRQFSNSRSEMNVSTLELGDSALYLCASSLTGEQYFGPGTRLTVT.

The genes are TRBV10-3 and TRBJ1-3; no firm D call. Germline lookup yields CDR1 ENHRY and CDR2 SYGVKD. V lost 3 bases, J lost 0 bases, and 6 bases lay in between. CDR3 length equals 14 residues. Here the CDR3 reads CAISDRDSGNTIYF. The DNA of the CDR3 is TGTGCCATCAGTGACCGGGACTCTGGAAACACCATATATTTT.

The V and J genes are TRBV19 and TRBJ2-3; the D is unclear. This CDR3 contains 15 residues. The germline V gene encodes CDR1 LNHDA and CDR2 SQIVND (reference sequence). Trimming left V 3 bases short and J 6 bases short, with 16 bases between. This chain's CDR3 is CASSIFLGWMDTQYF. The CDR3 DNA reads TGTGCCAGTAGTATTTTTCTCGGGTGGATGGATACGCAGTATTTT.

The gene calls are TRBV9 and TRBJ2-7, with TRBD1 matching over 8 bases. The CDR3 runs 15 residues. V gave up 0 bases and J gave up 4 bases; unmatched junction bases: 6. Germline V gives CDR1 SGDLS, CDR2 YYNGEE. CDR3 residues: CASSVGPGGLYEQYF. Here the CDR3 DNA reads TGTGCCAGCAGCGTAGGGCCAGGGGGCCTTTACGAGCAGTACTTC. The complete variable domain, with remaining parts taken from reference TRBV9 and TRBJ2-7, reads DSGVTQTPKHLITATGQRVTLRCSPRSGDLSVYWYQQSLDQGLQFLIQYYNGEERAKGNILERFSAQQFPDLHSELNLSSLELGDSALYFCASSVGPGGLYEQYFGPGTRLTVT.

The chain links TRBV4-1 to TRBJ2-7, with D perhaps matching TRBD2 (5 bases). Germline assignment: CDR1 MGHRA and CDR2 YSYEKL. The CDR3 consists of 13 residues. V lost 2 bases and J lost 6, with 11 bases in between. The chain's CDR3 is CASSQLGLGEQYF. CDR3 nucleotide sequence: TGCGCCAGCAGCCAACTAGGACTCGGCGAGCAGTACTTC.

The rearrangement joins TRBV9 to TRBJ1-1; possible D gene TRBD1, 5 bases. This CDR3 has 14 residues. Germline lookup yields CDR1 SGDLS and CDR2 YYNGEE. V lost 2 bases and J 2 bases, leaving 10 bases between the germline ends. The CDR3 protein is CASSVGALNTEAFF. DNA of the CDR3: TGTGCCAGCAGCGTTGGGGCCTTAAACACTGAAGCTTTCTTT.

V gene TRBV5-4 combines with J gene TRBJ1-6; D not resolved. CDR3 length: 14 residues. Germline CDR1 is SGHNT and CDR2 is YYREEE (reference sequence). Between the trimmed V and J ends, which lost 5 bases and 5 bases, there was a span of 11 bases. CDR3: CASSFREDNSPLHF. The CDR3 nucleotides read TGTGCCAGCAGTTTTAGGGAGGATAATTCACCCCTCCACTTT. The full variable domain, its missing parts supplied by reference TRBV5-4 and TRBJ1-6, is ETGVTQSPTHLIKTRGQQVTLRCSSQSGHNTVSWYQQALGQGPQFIFQYYREEENGRGNFPPRFSGLQFPNYSSELNVNALELDDSALYLCASSFREDNSPLHFGNGTRLTVT.

The gene calls are TRBV6-1 and TRBJ2-3; D gene ambiguous. Trimming took 1 base from V and 3 from J, leaving 11 bases between them. CDR1 and CDR2 from the germline V gene are MNHNS and SASEGT. This CDR3 is 15 amino acids long. CDR3 DNA: TGTGCCAGCAGTGAAGGTCAGGTCGAAACAGATACGCAGTATTTT. Translating it yields CASSEGQVETDTQYF.

V usage is TRBV11-1 and J usage is TRBJ2-7; 9 bases align to TRBD1. V was pared by 4 bases and J by 5 bases, with 12 bases of the junction left unmatched. Germline V gene lookup returns CDR1 SGHAT and CDR2 FQDESV (reference sequence). The CDR3 totals 16 residues. The CDR3 is CASSWGAGTGSDEQYF. CDR3 sequence (DNA): TGTGCCAGCAGCTGGGGCGCCGGGACAGGGTCCGACGAGCAGTACTTC.

This chain connects TRBV10-1 to TRBJ2-4; D is ambiguous. Germline V gene sequence: CDR1 WNHNN, CDR2 SYGVQD (reference sequence). CDR3 length: 16 amino acids. Trimming took 0 bases from V and 0 from J, leaving 9 bases between them. Here the CDR3 reads CASSESSLLAKNIQYF. The DNA for the CDR3 is TGCGCCAGCAGTGAGTCGTCCTTATTAGCCAAAAACATTCAGTACTTC.

This chain links TRBV27 with TRBJ1-5, with TRBD1 matching over 9 bases. CDR1 MNHEY and CDR2 SMNVEV come from the germline V gene (reference sequence). The CDR3 is 15 residues long. With V trimmed by 5 bases and J by 4 bases, 6 bases remained unmatched. CDR3 region: CASSPQGAPNQPQHF. The CDR3 coding sequence is TGTGCCAGCAGTCCACAGGGGGCGCCTAATCAGCCCCAGCATTTT.

The chain has TRBV2 and TRBJ2-7; TRBD1 matches 9 bases. Germline V gene data show CDR1 as SNHLY and CDR2 as FYNNEI. V was clipped by 0 bases and J by 5 bases; unmatched bases: 8. This CDR3 contains 16 residues. The CDR3: CASSEATGTGLDEQYF. CDR3 bases: TGTGCCAGCAGTGAAGCTACCGGGACAGGGCTCGACGAGCAGTACTTC. The entire variable domain, with the rest obtained from reference TRBV2 and TRBJ2-7, is as follows: EPEVTQTPSHQVTQMGQEVILRCVPISNHLYFYWYRQILGQKVEFLVSFYNNEISEKSEIFDDQFSVERPDGSNFTLKIRSTKLEDSAMYFCASSEATGTGLDEQYFGPGTRLTVT.

The chain employs TRBV7-6 and TRBJ2-7, with D perhaps TRBD1 (6 bases). CDR3 length: 14 residues. Germline V gives CDR1 SGHVS, CDR2 FNYEAQ. V lost 1 base to trimming and J lost 5 bases, with 12 bases between them. CDR3 coding DNA: TGTGCCAGCAGCTTAGGGCAGGGGAGCCACGAGCAGTACTTC. Its protein product is CASSLGQGSHEQYF.

The chain recombines TRBV4-2 with TRBJ1-6; D is possibly TRBD1 (5 bases). CDR3 length: 14 amino acids. CDR1 LGHNA and CDR2 YNFKEQ come from the germline V gene. The germline V and J ends were trimmed by 1 base and 9 bases, with 10 bases remaining between them. The CDR3 loop is CASSQVGQASPLHF. Here the CDR3 DNA reads TGTGCCAGCAGCCAAGTGGGGCAGGCTTCACCCCTCCACTTT.